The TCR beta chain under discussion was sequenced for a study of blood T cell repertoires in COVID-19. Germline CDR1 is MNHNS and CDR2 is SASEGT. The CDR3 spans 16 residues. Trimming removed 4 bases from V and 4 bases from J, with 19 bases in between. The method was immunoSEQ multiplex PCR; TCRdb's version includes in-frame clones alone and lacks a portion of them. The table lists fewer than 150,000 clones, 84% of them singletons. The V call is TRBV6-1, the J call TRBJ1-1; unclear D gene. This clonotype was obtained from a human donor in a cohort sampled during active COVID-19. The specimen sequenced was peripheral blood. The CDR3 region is CASSVLSPSRGTEAFF. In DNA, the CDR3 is TGTGCCAGCAGTGTCCTAAGTCCCTCTCGGGGCACTGAAGCTTTCTTT.